Included here is one TCR beta chain sequence, with context. What it recognizes is unknown. This entry belongs to a study of response to subunit inactivated influenza vaccine. The study's findings and limits: Seasonal influenza vaccination, on each occasion, was suggested by the authors to recruit few new T cells.

V was clipped by 0 bases and J by 0 bases, with 6 bases between them. The CDR3 consists of 14 residues. Per germline, CDR1 DFQATT and CDR2 SNEGSKA (reference sequence). TCRdb used MiXCR to reprocess the RT-PCR reads, holding one entry per CDR3 protein. The table lists 400,000 to 550,000 distinct CDR3 sequences, less than 30% of them singletons. The chain carries TRBV20-1 and TRBJ2-1, with D possibly TRBD1 on 6 matching bases. This sequence originates from a man between 50 and 59 years old who received an inactivated influenza vaccine. The source material was CD4+ T cells sorted from PBMCs, sampled 5 days after vaccination. DNA for the CDR3: TGCAGTGCTAGAGAGGACAGCTCCTACAATGAGCAGTTCTTC. Its translation: CSAREDSSYNEQFF.